This TCR beta chain is drawn from a study of OX40 agonist ivuxolimab in advanced cancers. V lost 4 bases, J lost 6 bases, and 17 bases stayed unmatched. The CDR3 contains 19 residues. Germline V gene sequence: CDR1 SGDLS, CDR2 YYNGEE. Sequenced by immunoSEQ multiplex PCR; TCRdb stores in-frame clones only, minus some. Found here are 50,000 to 75,000 clones, 85% to 90% of them singletons; the top ten hold approximately 14%. The rearrangement links TRBV9 to TRBJ2-3; 13 nucleotides line up with TRBD2. Sequencing used CD4+ or CD8+ T cells sorted from blood, obtained in a trial of the OX40 agonist ivuxolimab. This TCR derives from an adult with an advanced solid tumor such as melanoma, head and neck, liver or kidney cancer. CDR3 region: CASSTRTSGSPYEGDTQYF. DNA of the CDR3: TGTGCCAGCAGCACCCGGACTAGCGGGAGCCCCTACGAGGGGGATACGCAGTATTTT.